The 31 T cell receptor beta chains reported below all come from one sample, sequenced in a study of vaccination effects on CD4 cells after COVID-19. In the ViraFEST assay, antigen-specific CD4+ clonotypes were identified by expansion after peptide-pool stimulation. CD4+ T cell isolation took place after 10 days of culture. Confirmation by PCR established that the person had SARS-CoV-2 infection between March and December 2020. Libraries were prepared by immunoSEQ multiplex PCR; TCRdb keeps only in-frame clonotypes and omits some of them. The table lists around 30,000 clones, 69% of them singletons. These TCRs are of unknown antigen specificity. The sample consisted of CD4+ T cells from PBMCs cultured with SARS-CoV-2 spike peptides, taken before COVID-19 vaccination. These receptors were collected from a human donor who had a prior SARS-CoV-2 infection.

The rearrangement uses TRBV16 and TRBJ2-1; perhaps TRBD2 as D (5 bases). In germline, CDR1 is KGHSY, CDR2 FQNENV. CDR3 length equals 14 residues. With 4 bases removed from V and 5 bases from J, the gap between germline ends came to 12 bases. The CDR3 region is CASSPGILNNEQFF. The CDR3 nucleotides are TGTGCCAGCAGCCCGGGAATACTCAACAATGAGCAGTTCTTC.

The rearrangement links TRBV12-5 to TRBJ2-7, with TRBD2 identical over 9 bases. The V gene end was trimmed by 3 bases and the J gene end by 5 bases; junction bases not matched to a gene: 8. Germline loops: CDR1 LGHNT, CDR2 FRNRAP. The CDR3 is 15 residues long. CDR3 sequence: CASGLLSGSVDEQYF. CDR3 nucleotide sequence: TGTGCTAGTGGTTTACTTAGCGGGAGTGTCGACGAGCAGTACTTC.

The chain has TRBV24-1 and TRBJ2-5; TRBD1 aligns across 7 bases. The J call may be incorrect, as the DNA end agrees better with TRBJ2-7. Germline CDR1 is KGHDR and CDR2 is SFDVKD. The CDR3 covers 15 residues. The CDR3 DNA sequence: TGTGCCACCAGTGATTTTCGCAGGGGGATCTACGAGCAGTACTTC. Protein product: CATSDFRRGIYEQYF.

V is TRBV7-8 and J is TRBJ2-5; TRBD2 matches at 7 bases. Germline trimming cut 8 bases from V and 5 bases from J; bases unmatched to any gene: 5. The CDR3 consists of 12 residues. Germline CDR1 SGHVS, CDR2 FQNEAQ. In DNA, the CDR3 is TGTGCCAGCTATAGGACTAGGGAGACCCAGTACTTC. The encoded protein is CASYRTRETQYF.

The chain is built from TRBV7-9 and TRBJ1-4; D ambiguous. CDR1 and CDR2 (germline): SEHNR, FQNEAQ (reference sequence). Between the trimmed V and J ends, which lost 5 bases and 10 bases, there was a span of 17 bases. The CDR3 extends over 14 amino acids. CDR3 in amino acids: CASSHIDQGGKLFF. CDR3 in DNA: TGTGCCAGCAGCCATATTGATCAAGGTGGAAAACTGTTTTTT.

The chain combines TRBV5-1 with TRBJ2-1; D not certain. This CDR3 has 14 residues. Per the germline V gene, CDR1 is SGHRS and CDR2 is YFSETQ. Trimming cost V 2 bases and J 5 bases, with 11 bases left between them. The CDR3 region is CASSFLDTNNEQFF. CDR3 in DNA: TGCGCCAGCAGCTTTTTAGACACGAACAATGAGCAGTTCTTC.

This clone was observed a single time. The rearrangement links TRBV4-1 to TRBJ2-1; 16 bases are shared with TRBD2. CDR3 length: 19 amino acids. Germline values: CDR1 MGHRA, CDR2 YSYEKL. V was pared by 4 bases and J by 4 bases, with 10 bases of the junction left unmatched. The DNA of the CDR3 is TGCGCCAGCAGCCCTATCGGGACTAGCGGGAGGGCCAAATACAATGAGCAGTTCTTC. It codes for CASSPIGTSGRAKYNEQFF.

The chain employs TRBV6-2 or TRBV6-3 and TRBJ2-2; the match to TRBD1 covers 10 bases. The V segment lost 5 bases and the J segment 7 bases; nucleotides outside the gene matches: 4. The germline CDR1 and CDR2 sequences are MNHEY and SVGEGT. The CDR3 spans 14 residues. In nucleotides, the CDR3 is TGTGCCAGCAGTAAAGGACAGGGGGTCGGGGAGCTGTTTTTT. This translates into CASSKGQGVGELFF.

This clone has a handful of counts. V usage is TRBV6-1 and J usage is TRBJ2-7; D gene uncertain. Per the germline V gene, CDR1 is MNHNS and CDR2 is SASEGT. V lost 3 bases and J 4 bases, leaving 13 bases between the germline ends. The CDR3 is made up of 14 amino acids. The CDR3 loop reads CASSDDWMSYEQYF. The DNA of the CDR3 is TGTGCCAGCAGTGACGACTGGATGTCATACGAGCAGTACTTC.

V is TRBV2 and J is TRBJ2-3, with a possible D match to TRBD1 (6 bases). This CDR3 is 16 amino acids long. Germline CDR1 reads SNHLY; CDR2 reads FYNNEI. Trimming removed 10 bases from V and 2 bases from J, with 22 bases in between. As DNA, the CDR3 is TGTGCCACCACACCTCAGGGGCTACGGAACACAGATACGCAGTATTTT. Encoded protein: CATTPQGLRNTDTQYF. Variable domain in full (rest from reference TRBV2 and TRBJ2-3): EPEVTQTPSHQVTQMGQEVILRCVPISNHLYFYWYRQILGQKVEFLVSFYNNEISEKSEIFDDQFSVERPDGSNFTLKIRSTKLEDSAMYFCATTPQGLRNTDTQYFGPGTRLTVL.

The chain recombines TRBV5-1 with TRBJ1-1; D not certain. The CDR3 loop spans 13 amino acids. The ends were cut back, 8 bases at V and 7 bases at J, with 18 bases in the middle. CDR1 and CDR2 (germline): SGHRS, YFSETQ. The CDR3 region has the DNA TGCGCCAGTCAGCGCTCGGAGGACGGTGAAGCTTTCTTT. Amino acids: CASQRSEDGEAFF. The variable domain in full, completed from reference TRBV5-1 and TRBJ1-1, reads KAGVTQTPRYLIKTRGQQVTLSCSPISGHRSVSWYQQTPGQGLQFLFEYFSETQRNKGNFPGRFSGRQFSNSRSEMNVSTLELGDSALYLCASQRSEDGEAFFGQGTRLTVV.

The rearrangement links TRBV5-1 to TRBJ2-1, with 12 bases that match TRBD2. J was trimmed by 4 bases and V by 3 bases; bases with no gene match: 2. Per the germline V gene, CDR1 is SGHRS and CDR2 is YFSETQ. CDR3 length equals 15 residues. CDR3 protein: CASSWTSGVYNEQFF. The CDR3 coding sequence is TGCGCCAGCAGCTGGACTAGCGGGGTATACAATGAGCAGTTCTTC.

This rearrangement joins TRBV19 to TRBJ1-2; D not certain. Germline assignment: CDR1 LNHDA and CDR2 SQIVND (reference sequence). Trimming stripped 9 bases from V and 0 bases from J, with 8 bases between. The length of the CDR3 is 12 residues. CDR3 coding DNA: TGTGCCAGCCGACGAGCTAACTATGGCTACACCTTC. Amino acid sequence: CASRRANYGYTF.

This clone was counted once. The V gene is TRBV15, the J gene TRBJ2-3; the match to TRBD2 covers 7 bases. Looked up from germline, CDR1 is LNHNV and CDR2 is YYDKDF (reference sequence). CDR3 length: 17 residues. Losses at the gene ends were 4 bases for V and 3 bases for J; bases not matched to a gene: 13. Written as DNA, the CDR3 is TGTGCCACCAGCAAAGATTTAGCGGGCCGGGGGACAGATACGCAGTATTTT. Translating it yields CATSKDLAGRGTDTQYF.

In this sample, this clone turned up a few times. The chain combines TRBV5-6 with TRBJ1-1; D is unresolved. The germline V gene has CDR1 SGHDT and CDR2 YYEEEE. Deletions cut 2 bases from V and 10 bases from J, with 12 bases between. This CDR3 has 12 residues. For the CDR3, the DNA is TGTGCCAGCAGCTTCCCGGAGAGTAGAGCTTTCTTT. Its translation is CASSFPESRAFF.

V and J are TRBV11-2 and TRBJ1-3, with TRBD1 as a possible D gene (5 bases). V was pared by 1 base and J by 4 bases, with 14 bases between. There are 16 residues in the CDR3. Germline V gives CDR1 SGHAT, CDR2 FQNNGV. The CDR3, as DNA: TGTGCCAGCAGCTTAGGGTTGAAGGGGCGAGGAAACACCATATATTTT. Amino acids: CASSLGLKGRGNTIYF. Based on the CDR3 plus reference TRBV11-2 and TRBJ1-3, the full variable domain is EAGVAQSPRYKIIEKRQSVAFWCNPISGHATLYWYQQILGQGPKLLIQFQNNGVVDDSQLPKDRFSAERLKGVDSTLKIQPAKLEDSAVYLCASSLGLKGRGNTIYFGEGSWLTVV.

The CDR3 reads CASSQDSGGTTQYF. The CDR3 DNA is TGTGCCAGCAGCCAAGATTCGGGGGGGACTACCCAGTACTTC. The genes are TRBV4-2 and TRBJ2-5, with 8 bases matching TRBD2. The germline CDR1 and CDR2 sequences are LGHNA and YNFKEQ. Trimming at V came to 0 bases and at J to 8 bases, leaving 5 bases not matched to a gene. This CDR3 spans 14 amino acids.

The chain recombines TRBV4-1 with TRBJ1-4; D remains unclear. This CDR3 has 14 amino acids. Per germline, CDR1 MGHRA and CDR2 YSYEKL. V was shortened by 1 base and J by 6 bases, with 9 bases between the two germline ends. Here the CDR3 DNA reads TGCGCCAGCAGCCAAGGACTGACGCATGAAAAACTGTTTTTT. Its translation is CASSQGLTHEKLFF.

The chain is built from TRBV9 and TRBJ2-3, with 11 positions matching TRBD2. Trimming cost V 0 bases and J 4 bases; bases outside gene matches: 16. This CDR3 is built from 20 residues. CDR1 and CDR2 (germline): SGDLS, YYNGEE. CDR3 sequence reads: CASSVVGLGLAGGIADTQYF. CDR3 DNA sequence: TGTGCCAGCAGCGTAGTAGGGCTGGGGCTAGCGGGGGGAATAGCAGATACGCAGTATTTT.

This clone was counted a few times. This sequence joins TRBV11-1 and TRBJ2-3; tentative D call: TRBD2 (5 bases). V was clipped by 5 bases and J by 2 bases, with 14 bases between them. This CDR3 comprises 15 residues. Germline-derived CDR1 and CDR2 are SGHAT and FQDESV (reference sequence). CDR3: CASSLGSGNTDTQYF. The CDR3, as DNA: TGTGCCAGCAGCCTCGGGTCCGGGAACACAGATACGCAGTATTTT.

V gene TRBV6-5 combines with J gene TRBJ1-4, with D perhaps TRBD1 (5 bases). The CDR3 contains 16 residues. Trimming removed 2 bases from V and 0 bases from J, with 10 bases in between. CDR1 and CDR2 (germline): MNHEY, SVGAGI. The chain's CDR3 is CASSYAGGATNEKLFF. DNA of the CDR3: TGTGCCAGCAGTTACGCCGGGGGTGCAACTAATGAAAAACTGTTTTTT.

In DNA form, the CDR3 reads TGTGCCAGCAGTTACCAATTGACAACAACTAATGAAAAACTGTTTTTT. Its translation: CASSYQLTTTNEKLFF. This sequence joins TRBV6-5 and TRBJ1-4; D ambiguous. Trimming took 2 bases from V and 0 from J, leaving 10 bases between them. The CDR3 length is 16 residues. Germline CDR1 reads MNHEY; CDR2 reads SVGAGI.

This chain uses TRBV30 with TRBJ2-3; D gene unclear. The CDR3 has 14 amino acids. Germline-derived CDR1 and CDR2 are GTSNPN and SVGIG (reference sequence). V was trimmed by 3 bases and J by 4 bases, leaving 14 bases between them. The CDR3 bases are TGTGCCTGGAGGATGGAGACGGGTCCAGATACGCAGTATTTT. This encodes CAWRMETGPDTQYF.

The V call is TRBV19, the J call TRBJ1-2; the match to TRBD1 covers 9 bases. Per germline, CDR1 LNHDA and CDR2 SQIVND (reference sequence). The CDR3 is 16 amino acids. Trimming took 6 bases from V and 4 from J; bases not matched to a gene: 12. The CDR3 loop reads CASSRIGTGPIYGYTF. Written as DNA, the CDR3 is TGTGCCAGTAGCCGAATTGGGACAGGGCCGATCTATGGCTACACCTTC.

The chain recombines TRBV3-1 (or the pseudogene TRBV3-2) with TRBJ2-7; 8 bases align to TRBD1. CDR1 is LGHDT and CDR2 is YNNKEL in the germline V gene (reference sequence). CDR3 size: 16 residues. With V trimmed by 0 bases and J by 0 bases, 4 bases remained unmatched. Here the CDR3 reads CASSQDLTGASYEQYF. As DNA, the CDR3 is TGTGCCAGCAGCCAAGATCTGACAGGGGCCTCCTACGAGCAGTACTTC.

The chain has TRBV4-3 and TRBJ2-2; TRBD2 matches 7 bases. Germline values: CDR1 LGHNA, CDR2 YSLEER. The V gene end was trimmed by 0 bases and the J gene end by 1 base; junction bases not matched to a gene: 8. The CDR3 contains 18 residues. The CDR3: CASSQEALAALNTGELFF. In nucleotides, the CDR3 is TGCGCCAGCAGCCAAGAAGCGCTAGCGGCCTTGAACACCGGGGAGCTGTTTTTT.

DNA for the CDR3: TGTGCCAGCATAGGTCCAGGCAGTTACGAGCAGTACTTC. Amino acids: CASIGPGSYEQYF. The chain employs TRBV6-6 and TRBJ2-7; D remains ambiguous. With 7 bases removed from V and 4 bases from J, the gap between germline ends came to 14 bases. CDR3 length equals 13 residues. CDR1 MNHNY and CDR2 SVGAGI come from the germline V gene (reference sequence).

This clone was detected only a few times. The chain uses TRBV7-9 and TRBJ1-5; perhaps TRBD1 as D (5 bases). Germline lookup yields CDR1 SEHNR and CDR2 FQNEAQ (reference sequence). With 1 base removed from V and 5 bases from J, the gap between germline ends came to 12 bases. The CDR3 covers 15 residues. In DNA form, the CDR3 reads TGTGCCAGCAGCTTAGGGCAGGGCTGGGATCAGCCCCAGCATTTT. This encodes CASSLGQGWDQPQHF.

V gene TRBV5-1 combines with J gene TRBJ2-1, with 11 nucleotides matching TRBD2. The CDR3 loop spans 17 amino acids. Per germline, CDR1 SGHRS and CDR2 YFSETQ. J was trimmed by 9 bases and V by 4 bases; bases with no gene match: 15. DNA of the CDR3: TGCGCCAGCAGCACCCTGGGTAGCGGGAGGGTTTCGGTTGAGCAGTTCTTC. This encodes CASSTLGSGRVSVEQFF.

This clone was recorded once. The CDR3 coding sequence is TGTGCCAGCAGTTACTCGGGTTTGGACTTTGGGGCCCAGTACTTC. Translated, it gives CASSYSGLDFGAQYF. This chain joins TRBV6-2 or TRBV6-3 and TRBJ2-5; a possible D gene is TRBD2 (5 bases). With 0 bases removed from V and 9 bases from J, the gap between germline ends came to 17 bases. There are 15 residues in the CDR3. CDR1 and CDR2 from the germline V gene are MNHEY and SVGEGT.

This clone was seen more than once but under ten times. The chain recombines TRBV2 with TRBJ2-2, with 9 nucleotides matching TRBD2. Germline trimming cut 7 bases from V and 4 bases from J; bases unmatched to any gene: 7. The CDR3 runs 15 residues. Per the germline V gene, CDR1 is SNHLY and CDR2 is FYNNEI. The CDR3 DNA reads TGTGCCAGCAAAGGTCTAGCGGGACTCACCGGGGAGCTGTTTTTT. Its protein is CASKGLAGLTGELFF.